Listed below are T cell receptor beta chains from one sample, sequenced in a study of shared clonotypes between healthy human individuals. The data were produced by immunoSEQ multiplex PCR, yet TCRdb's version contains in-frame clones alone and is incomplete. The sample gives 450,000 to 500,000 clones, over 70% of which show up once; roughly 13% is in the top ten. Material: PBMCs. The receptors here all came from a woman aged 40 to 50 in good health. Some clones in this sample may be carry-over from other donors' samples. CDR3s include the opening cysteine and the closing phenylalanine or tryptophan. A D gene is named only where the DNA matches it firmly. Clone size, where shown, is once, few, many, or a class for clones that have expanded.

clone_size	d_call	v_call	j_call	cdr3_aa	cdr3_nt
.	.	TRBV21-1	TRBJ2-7	CASMKDSYAYEQYF	TGTGCCAGCATGAAAGACAGTTACGCCTACGAGCAGTACTTC
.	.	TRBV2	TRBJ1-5	CASSNSNQPQHF	TGTGCCAGCAGTAATAGCAATCAGCCCCAGCATTTT
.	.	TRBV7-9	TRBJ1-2	CASSLGVFLAHF	TGTGCCAGCAGCTTAGGAGTGTTTTTGGCCCACTTC
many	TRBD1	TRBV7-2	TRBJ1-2	CASSSRTGEVNYGYTF	TGTGCCAGCAGCTCCCGGACAGGGGAAGTTAACTATGGCTACACCTTC
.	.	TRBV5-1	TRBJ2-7	CASSSTGVTYEQYF	TGCGCCAGCAGCTCGACAGGAGTTACCTACGAGCAGTACTTC
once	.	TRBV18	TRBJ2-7	CASSSRLATYEQYF	TGTGCCAGCTCATCGCGCCTTGCAACCTACGAGCAGTACTTC
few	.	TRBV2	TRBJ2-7	CAVFGGNYYEQYF	TGTGCTGTGTTTGGGGGGAATTACTACGAGCAGTACTTC
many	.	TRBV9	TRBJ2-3	CASSVGRGQGPGTDTQYF	TGTGCCAGCAGCGTAGGGAGGGGGCAGGGGCCGGGCACAGATACGCAGTATTTT
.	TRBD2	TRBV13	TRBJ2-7	CASSWGGRSSYEQYF	TGTGCCAGCAGCTGGGGCGGGAGGAGCTCCTACGAGCAGTACTTC
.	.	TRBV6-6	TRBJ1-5	CASSLDGTRWVF	TGTGCCAGCAGCCTTGATGGGACAAGATGGGTGTTT
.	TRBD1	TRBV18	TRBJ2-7	CASSGDSPYEQYF	TGTGCCAGCTCCGGGGACAGTCCCTACGAGCAGTACTTC
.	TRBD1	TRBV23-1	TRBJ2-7	CASIPRDRGTYEQYF	TGCGCCAGCATCCCCCGGGACAGGGGTACCTACGAGCAGTACTTC
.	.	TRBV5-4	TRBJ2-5	CASSSGPDETQYF	TGTGCCAGCAGCTCGGGCCCGGATGAGACCCAGTACTTC
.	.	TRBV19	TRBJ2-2	CASSITPLQVTGELFF	TGTGCCAGTAGTATAACCCCTCTTCAGGTCACCGGGGAGCTGTTTTTT
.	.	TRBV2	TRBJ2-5	CASSRLVQETQYF	TGTGCCAGCAGTCGACTAGTCCAAGAGACCCAGTACTTC
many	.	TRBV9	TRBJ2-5	CASSVSSGDETQYF	TGTGCCAGCAGCGTTTCGTCAGGGGACGAGACCCAGTACTTC
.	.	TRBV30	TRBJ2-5	CAWSVPRGGQETQYF	TGTGCCTGGAGTGTACCACGGGGTGGCCAAGAGACCCAGTACTTC
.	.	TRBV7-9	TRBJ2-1	CASTPGPSNNEQFF	TGTGCCAGCACCCCAGGTCCTAGCAACAATGAGCAGTTCTTC
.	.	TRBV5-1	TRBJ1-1	CASSLGHATNTEAFF	TGCGCCAGCAGCTTGGGTCACGCCACTAACACTGAAGCTTTCTTT
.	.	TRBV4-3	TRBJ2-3	CASSPNLGHRPLGTDTQYF	TGCGCCAGCAGCCCCAATTTGGGGCACAGGCCCTTAGGCACAGATACGCAGTATTTT
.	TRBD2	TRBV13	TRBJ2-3	CASRRRLAVTDTQYF	TGTGCCAGCAGGAGAAGACTAGCGGTTACAGATACGCAGTATTTT
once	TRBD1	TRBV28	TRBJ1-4	CASSSPTGTVFNEKLFF	TGTGCCAGCAGTTCGCCTACCGGGACAGTGTTTAATGAAAAACTGTTTTTT